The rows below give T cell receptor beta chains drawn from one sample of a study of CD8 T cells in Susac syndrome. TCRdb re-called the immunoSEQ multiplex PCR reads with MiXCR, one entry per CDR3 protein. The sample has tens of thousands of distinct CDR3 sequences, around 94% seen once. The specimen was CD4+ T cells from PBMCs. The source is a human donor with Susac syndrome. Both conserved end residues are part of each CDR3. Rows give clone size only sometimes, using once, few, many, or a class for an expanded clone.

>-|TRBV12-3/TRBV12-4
CAIEWDHGTEAFF
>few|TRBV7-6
CASSLGGRGEQFF
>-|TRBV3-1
CASSPPSGGIFEKLFF
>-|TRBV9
CASSHSPKLTNDGQFF
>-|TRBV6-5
CASSYSATGTYNSPLHF
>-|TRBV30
CAWRADGNTEAFF
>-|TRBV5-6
CASSFVGLNTGELFF
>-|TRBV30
CAWSGGAFEQFF
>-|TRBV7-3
CASSPQGGEQFF
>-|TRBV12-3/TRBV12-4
CASLGTSGGTPETQYF
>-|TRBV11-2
CASSAVGVPTF
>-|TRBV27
CASSPLRGGYTF
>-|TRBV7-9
CASSLVQDPVGYTF